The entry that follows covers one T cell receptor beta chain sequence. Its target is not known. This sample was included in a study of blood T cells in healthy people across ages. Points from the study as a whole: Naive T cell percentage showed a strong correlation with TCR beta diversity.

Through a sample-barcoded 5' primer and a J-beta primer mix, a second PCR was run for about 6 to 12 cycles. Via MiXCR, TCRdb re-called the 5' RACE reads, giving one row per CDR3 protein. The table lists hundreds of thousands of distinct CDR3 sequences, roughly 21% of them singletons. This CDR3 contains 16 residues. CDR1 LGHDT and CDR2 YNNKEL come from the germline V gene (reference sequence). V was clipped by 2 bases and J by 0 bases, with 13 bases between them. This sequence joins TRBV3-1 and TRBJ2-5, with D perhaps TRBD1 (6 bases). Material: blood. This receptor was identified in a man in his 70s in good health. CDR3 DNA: TGTGCCAGCAGCCAACCCGGACAGACCAACCAAGAGACCCAGTACTTC. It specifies CASSQPGQTNQETQYF.